Shown below are 4 T cell receptor beta chains from a single sample sequenced in a study of CD8 T cells in ankylosing spondylitis. Via MiXCR, TCRdb re-called the 5' RACE reads, giving one row per CDR3 protein. The table lists about 30,000 distinct CDR3 sequences, roughly 5.3% of them singletons. The specimen sequenced was blood, either unsorted or a sorted T cell fraction (not recorded which). The receptors derive from a female donor with ankylosing spondylitis or in good health (not recorded which).

This clonotype was picked up many times. This sequence joins TRBV9 and TRBJ1-1; TRBD1 might be the D (5 bases). V lost 3 bases and J 4 bases, leaving 13 bases between the germline ends. The CDR3 is made up of 14 amino acids. Germline CDR1 and CDR2: SGDLS and YYNGEE. The CDR3 bases are TGTGCCAGCAGCGGAATCCCCGGGGGCACTGAAGCTTTCTTT. It translates to CASSGIPGGTEAFF.

This clonotype occurred many times. The V call is TRBV9, the J call TRBJ2-1; D gene ambiguous. Trimming removed 0 bases at V and 1 base at J, with 8 bases between. The CDR3 has 15 residues. Germline loops: CDR1 SGDLS, CDR2 YYNGEE. This CDR3 reads CASSVVPLSYNEQFF. Here the CDR3 DNA reads TGTGCCAGCAGCGTAGTACCTCTATCCTACAATGAGCAGTTCTTC. The whole variable domain, remainder taken from reference TRBV9 and TRBJ2-1, is DSGVTQTPKHLITATGQRVTLRCSPRSGDLSVYWYQQSLDQGLQFLIQYYNGEERAKGNILERFSAQQFPDLHSELNLSSLELGDSALYFCASSVVPLSYNEQFFGPGTRLTVL.

This clonotype was counted at least ten times. V is TRBV9 and J is TRBJ1-2, with no clear D. Germline V lookup: CDR1 SGDLS, CDR2 YYNGEE. CDR3 length equals 12 residues. The V and J ends lost 0 bases and 4 bases respectively, with 4 bases between them. As DNA, the CDR3 is TGTGCCAGCAGCGTAGCAGGCTATGGCTACACCTTC. Its translation: CASSVAGYGYTF. Full variable domain (rest looked up from reference TRBV9 and TRBJ1-2): DSGVTQTPKHLITATGQRVTLRCSPRSGDLSVYWYQQSLDQGLQFLIQYYNGEERAKGNILERFSAQQFPDLHSELNLSSLELGDSALYFCASSVAGYGYTFGSGTRLTVV.

Ten or more counts support this clonotype. This chain uses TRBV9 with TRBJ1-1; possible D gene TRBD1, 6 bases. The V gene lost 3 bases and the J gene lost 10 bases, with 16 bases spanning the gap. Germline V gene lookup returns CDR1 SGDLS and CDR2 YYNGEE. This CDR3 spans 13 amino acids. Written as DNA, the CDR3 is TGTGCCAGCAGCGGTGCAGGGGATCTCGGAGCTTTCTTT. It codes for CASSGAGDLGAFF.